Sequencing of this TCR beta chain was carried out in a study of regulatory T cells in long-lasting Graves disease. Overall study context: Persistent Graves' disease required over 5 years of antithyroid drugs and positive TSH receptor antibodies.

Arm-PCR of CDR3 regions with iRepertoire HTBI primers generated TCR beta libraries. MiXCR, applied by TCRdb to the multiplex PCR reads, yields one record per CDR3 protein. The data show about 430,000 distinct CDR3 sequences, roughly 23% seen once. Time point defined: persistent/refractory GD, antithyroid drugs over 5 years with positive TRAb. Construction of the TCR library relied on RNA isolated from PBMCs. Criteria from the American Thyroid Association guidelines were applied to diagnose Graves' disease. This clonotype was recorded a few times. The sequence derives from a female donor with Graves disease. The material sequenced was peripheral blood mononuclear cells (PBMCs), taken when the disease was refractory, from a patient treated with antithyroid drugs.

The CDR3 sequence: CASSGDSIRGQYF. CDR3 nucleotide sequence: TGTGCCAGCAGTGGAGACTCTATTCGGGGCCAGTACTTC. The chain combines TRBV25-1 with TRBJ2-5; the D gene is possibly TRBD2 (5 bases). The CDR3 length is 13 residues. Deletions cut 4 bases from V and 10 bases from J, with 16 bases between. Germline V lookup: CDR1 MGHDK, CDR2 SYGVNS. Using reference TRBV25-1 and TRBJ2-5 for the parts outside the CDR3, the full variable domain is EADIYQTPRYLVIGTGKKITLECSQTMGHDKMYWYQQDPGMELHLIHYSYGVNSTEKGDLSSESTVSRIRTEHFPLTLESARPSHTSQYLCASSGDSIRGQYFGPGTRLLVL.